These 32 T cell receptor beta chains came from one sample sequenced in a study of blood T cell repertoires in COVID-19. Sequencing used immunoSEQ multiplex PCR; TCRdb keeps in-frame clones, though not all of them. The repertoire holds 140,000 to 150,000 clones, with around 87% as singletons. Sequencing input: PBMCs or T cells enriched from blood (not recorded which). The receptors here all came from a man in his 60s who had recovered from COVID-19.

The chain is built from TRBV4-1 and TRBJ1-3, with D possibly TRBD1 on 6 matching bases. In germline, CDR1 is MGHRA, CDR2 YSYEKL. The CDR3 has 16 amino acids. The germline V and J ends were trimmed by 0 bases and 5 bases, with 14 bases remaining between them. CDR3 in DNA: TGCGCCAGCAGCCAAGAGTACAGGGATTCGCGAAACACCATATATTTT. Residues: CASSQEYRDSRNTIYF.

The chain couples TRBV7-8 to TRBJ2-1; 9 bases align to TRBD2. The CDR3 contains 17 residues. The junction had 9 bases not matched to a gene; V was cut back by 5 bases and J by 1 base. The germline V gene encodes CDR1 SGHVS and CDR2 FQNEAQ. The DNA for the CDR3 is TGTGCCAGCAGCGCCTCTAGCGGGATGGTTTCCTACAATGAGCAGTTCTTC. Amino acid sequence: CASSASSGMVSYNEQFF.

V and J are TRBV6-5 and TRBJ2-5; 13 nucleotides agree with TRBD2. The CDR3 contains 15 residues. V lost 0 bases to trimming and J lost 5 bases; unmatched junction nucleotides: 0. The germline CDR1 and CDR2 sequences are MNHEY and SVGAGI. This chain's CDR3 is CASSYSTSGGETQYF. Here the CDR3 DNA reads TGTGCCAGCAGTTACTCGACTAGCGGGGGGGAGACCCAGTACTTC.

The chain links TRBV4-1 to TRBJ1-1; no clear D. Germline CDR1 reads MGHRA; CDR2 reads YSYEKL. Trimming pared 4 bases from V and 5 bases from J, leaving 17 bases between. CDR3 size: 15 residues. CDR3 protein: CASSRTAPGGTEAFF. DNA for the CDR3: TGCGCCAGCAGCCGAACGGCCCCGGGAGGAACTGAAGCTTTCTTT.

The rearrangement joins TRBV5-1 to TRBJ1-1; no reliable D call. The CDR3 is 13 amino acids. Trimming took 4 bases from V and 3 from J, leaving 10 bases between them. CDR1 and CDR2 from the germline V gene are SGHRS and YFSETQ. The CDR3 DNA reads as TGCGCCAGCAGCGGGAGTCGCGACACTGAAGCTTTCTTT. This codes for CASSGSRDTEAFF.

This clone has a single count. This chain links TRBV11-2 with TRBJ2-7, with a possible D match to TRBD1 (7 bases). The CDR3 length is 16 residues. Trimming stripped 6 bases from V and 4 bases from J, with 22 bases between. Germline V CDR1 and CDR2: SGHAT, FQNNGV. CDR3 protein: CASSSPRRQGLYEQYF. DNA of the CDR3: TGTGCCAGCAGTTCTCCTCGGAGACAGGGACTTTACGAGCAGTACTTC.

The CDR3 coding sequence is TGTGCCAGCAGATACTCAGGGGGCCTAGATACGCAGTATTTT. The encoded protein is CASRYSGGLDTQYF. The rearrangement joins TRBV7-9 to TRBJ2-3; 8 nucleotides match TRBD1. V gave up 6 bases and J gave up 5 bases; unmatched junction bases: 7. CDR3 length equals 14 residues. Germline V gives CDR1 SEHNR, CDR2 FQNEAQ (reference sequence).

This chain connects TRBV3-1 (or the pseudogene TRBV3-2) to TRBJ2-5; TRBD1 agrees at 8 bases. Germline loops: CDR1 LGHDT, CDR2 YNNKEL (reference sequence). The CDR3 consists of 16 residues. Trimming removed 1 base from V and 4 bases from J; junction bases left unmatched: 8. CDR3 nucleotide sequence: TGTGCCAGCAGCCAAGTCGGGACAGGCAAGGGAGAGACCCAGTACTTC. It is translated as CASSQVGTGKGETQYF.

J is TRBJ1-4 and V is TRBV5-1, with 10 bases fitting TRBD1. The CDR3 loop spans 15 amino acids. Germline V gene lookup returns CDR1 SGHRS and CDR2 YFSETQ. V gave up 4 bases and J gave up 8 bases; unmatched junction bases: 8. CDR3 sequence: CASSARQGAGEKLFF. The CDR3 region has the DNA TGCGCCAGCAGCGCCCGACAGGGGGCGGGCGAAAAACTGTTTTTT. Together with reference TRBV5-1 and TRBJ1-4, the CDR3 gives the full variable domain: KAGVTQTPRYLIKTRGQQVTLSCSPISGHRSVSWYQQTPGQGLQFLFEYFSETQRNKGNFPGRFSGRQFSNSRSEMNVSTLELGDSALYLCASSARQGAGEKLFFGSGTQLSVL.

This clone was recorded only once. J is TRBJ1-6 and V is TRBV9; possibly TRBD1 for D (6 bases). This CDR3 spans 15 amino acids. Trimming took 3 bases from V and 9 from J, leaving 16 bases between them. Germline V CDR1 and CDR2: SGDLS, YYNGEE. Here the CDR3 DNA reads TGTGCCAGCAGCGACAGGGACGTATCGGGTTCACCCCTCCACTTT. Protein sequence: CASSDRDVSGSPLHF.

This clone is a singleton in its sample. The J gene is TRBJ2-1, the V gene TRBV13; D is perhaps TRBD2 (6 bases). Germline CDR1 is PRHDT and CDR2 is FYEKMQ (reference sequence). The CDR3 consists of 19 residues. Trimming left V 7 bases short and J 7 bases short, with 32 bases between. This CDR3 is CASTLAARRQRATANEQFF. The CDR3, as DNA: TGTGCCAGCACCCTAGCCGCCCGACGGCAGCGGGCCACTGCGAATGAGCAGTTCTTC. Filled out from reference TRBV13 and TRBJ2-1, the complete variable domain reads AAGVIQSPRHLIKEKRETATLKCYPIPRHDTVYWYQQGPGQDPQFLISFYEKMQSDKGSIPDRFSAQQFSDYHSELNMSSLELGDSALYFCASTLAARRQRATANEQFFGPGTRLTVL.

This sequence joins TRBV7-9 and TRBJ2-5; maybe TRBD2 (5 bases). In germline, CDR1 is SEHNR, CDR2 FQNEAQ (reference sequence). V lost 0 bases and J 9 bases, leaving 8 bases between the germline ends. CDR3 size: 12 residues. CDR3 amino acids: CASSLAERAQYF. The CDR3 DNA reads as TGTGCCAGCAGCTTAGCGGAGAGGGCCCAGTACTTC.

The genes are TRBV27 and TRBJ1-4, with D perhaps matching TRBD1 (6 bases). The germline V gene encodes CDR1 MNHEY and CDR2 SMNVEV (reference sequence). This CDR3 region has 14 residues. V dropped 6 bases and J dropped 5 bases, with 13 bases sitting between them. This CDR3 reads CASRRRDTNEKLFF. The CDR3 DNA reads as TGTGCCAGCAGACGAAGGGACACCAATGAAAAACTGTTTTTT.

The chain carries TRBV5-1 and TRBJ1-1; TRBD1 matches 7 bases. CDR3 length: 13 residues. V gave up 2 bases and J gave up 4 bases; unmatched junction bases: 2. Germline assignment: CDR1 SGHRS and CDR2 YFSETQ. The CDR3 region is CASSLQGSTEAFF. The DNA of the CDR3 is TGCGCCAGCAGCTTACAGGGGTCCACTGAAGCTTTCTTT.

The CDR3 DNA reads as TGCGCCAGCATGGGACTAGCGGGAGATACCGGGGAGCTGTTTTTT. Protein: CASMGLAGDTGELFF. This sequence joins TRBV5-1 and TRBJ2-2; 14 bases match TRBD2. Germline values: CDR1 SGHRS, CDR2 YFSETQ. The V and J ends lost 6 bases and 5 bases, in that order; junction bases with no gene match: 3. The CDR3 sequence is 15 residues long.

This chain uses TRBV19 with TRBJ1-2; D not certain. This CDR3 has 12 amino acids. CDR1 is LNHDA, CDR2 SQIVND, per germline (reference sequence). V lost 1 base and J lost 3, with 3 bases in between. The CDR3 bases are TGTGCCAGTAGTATAGCGGACTATGGCTACACCTTC. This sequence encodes CASSIADYGYTF.

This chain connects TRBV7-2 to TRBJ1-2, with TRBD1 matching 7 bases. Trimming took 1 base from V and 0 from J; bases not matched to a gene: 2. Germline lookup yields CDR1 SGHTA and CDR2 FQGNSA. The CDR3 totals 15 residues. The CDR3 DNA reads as TGTGCCAGCAGCTTAGAAGGGACAGCTAACTATGGCTACACCTTC. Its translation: CASSLEGTANYGYTF.

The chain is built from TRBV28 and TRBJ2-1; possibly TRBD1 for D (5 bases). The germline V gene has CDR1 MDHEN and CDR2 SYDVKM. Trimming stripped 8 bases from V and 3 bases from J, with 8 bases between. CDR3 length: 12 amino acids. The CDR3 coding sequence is TGTGCCAGCCGAGACAGCTACAATGAGCAGTTCTTC. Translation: CASRDSYNEQFF.

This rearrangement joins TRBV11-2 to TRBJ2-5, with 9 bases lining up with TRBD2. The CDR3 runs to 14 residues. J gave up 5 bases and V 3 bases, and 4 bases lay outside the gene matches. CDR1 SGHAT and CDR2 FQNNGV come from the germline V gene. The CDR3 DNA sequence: TGTGCCAGCAGCTTTGGTAGCGGGAGTGAGACCCAGTACTTC. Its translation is CASSFGSGSETQYF.

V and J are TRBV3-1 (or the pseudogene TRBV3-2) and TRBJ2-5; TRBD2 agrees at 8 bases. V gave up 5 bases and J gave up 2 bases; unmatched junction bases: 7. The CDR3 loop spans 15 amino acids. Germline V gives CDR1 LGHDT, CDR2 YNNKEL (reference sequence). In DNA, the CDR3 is TGTGCCAGCAGCGGAGCGGGGGCCACTCAAGAGACCCAGTACTTC. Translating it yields CASSGAGATQETQYF.

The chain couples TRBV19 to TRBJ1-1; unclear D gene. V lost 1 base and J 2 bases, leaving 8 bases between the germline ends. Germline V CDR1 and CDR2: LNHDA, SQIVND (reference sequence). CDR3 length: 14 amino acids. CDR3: CASSIGARNTEAFF. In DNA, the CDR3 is TGTGCCAGTAGTATAGGGGCCAGAAACACTGAAGCTTTCTTT. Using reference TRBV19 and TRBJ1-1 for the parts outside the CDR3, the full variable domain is DGGITQSPKYLFRKEGQNVTLSCEQNLNHDAMYWYRQDPGQGLRLIYYSQIVNDFQKGDIAEGYSVSREKKESFPLTVTSAQKNPTAFYLCASSIGARNTEAFFGQGTRLTVV.

The CDR3 DNA reads TGCAGTGCTACGGACACCGGGGAGCTGTTTTTT. This sequence encodes CSATDTGELFF. The chain uses TRBV20-1 and TRBJ2-2; no definite D call. The CDR3 has 11 residues. CDR1 and CDR2 (germline): DFQATT, SNEGSKA (reference sequence). Trimming removed 4 bases from V and 3 bases from J, with 3 bases in between.

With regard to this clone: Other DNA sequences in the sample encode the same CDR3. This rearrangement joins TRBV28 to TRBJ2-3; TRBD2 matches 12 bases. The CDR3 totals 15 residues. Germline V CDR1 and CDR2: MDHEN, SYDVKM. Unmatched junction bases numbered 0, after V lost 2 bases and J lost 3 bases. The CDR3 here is CASSLLAGGTDTQYF. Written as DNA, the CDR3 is TGTGCCAGCAGTTTACTAGCGGGGGGGACAGATACGCAGTATTTT.

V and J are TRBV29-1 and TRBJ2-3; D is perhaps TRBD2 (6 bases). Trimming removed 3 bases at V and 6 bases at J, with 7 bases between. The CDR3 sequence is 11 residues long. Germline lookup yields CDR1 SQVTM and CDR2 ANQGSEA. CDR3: CSVDRGDTQYF. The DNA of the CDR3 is TGCAGCGTTGACCGGGGGGATACGCAGTATTTT.

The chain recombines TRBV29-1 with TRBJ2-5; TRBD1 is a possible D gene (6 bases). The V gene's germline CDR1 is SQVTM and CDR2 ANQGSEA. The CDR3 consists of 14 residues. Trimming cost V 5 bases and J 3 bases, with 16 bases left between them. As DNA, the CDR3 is TGCAGCGTTACGGCAGGGGCTAGAAAAGAGACCCAGTACTTC. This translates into CSVTAGARKETQYF.

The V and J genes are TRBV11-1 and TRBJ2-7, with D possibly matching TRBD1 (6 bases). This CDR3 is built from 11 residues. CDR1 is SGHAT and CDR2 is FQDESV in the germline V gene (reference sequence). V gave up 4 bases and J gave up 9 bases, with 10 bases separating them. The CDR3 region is CASSSGVRQYF. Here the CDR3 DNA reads TGTGCCAGCAGCTCAGGGGTACGGCAGTACTTC. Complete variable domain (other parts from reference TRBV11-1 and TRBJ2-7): EAEVAQSPRYKITEKSQAVAFWCDPISGHATLYWYRQILGQGPELLVQFQDESVVDDSQLPKDRFSAERLKGVDSTLKIQPAELGDSAMYLCASSSGVRQYFGPGTRLTVT.

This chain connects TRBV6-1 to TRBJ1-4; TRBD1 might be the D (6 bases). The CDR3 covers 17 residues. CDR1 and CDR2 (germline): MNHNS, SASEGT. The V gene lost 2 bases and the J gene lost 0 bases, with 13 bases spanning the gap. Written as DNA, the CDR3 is TGTGCCAGCAGTGAATTTTCGGGGGGCCCAACTAATGAAAAACTGTTTTTT. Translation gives CASSEFSGGPTNEKLFF.

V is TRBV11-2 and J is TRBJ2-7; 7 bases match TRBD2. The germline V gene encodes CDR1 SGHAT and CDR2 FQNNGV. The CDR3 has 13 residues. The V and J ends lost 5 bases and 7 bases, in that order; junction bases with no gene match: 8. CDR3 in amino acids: CASSISPGGEQYF. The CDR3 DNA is TGTGCCAGCAGCATCAGCCCGGGGGGAGAGCAGTACTTC.

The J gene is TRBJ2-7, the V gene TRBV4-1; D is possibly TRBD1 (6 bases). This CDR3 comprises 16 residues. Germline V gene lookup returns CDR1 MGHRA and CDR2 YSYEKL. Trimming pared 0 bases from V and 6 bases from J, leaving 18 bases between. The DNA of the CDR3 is TGCGCCAGCAGCCAAGAACCCGGGACAAGGGCCTCCGAGCAGTACTTC. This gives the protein CASSQEPGTRASEQYF.

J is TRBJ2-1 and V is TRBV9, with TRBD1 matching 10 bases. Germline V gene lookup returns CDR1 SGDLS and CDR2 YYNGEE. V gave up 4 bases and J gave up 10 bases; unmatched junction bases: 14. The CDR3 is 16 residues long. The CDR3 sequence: CASSITGTGASPEQFF. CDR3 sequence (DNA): TGTGCCAGCAGCATCACCGGGACAGGGGCGTCCCCAGAGCAGTTCTTC.

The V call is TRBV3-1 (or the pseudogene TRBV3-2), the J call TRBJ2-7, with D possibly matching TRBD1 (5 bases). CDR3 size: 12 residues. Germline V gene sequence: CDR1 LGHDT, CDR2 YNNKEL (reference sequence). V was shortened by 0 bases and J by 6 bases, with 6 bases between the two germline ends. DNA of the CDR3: TGTGCCAGCAGCCAAGATAGGGGCGAGCAGTACTTC. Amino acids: CASSQDRGEQYF.

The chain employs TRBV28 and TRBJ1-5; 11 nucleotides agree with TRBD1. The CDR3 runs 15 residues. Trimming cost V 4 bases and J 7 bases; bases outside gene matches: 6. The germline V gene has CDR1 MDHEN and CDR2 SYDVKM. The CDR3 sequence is CASSSRTGGLQPQHF. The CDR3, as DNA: TGTGCCAGCAGTTCCCGGACAGGGGGCTTGCAGCCCCAGCATTTT.